A single sample gave rise to the 27 T cell receptor beta chains below, sequenced in a study. Via MiXCR, TCRdb re-called the 5' RACE reads, giving one row per CDR3 protein. The sample carries about 8,600 distinct CDR3 sequences, approximately 15% recorded once. Sequencing was done on a sample of memory CD4+ T cells sorted from blood. Subset given: memory CD4+ T cells, CD4+CD45RO+CD25-. The source is a female donor with breast cancer.

This clonotype is termed medium-sized. V is TRBV15 and J is TRBJ2-3, with 7 bases identical to TRBD2. The germline gives CDR1 LNHNV, CDR2 YYDKDF (reference sequence). This CDR3 is built from 13 residues. Trimming at V came to 5 bases and at J to 6 bases, leaving 5 bases not matched to a gene. This CDR3 reads CATSGRVEDTQYF. The CDR3 DNA follows: TGTGCCACCAGCGGGAGGGTGGAGGATACGCAGTATTTT.

The chain recombines TRBV27 with TRBJ1-2; 10 bases match TRBD1. Germline V gene data show CDR1 as MNHEY and CDR2 as SMNVEV (reference sequence). V lost 4 bases, J lost 12 bases, and 11 bases stayed unmatched. The CDR3 has 14 amino acids. In DNA, the CDR3 is TGTGCCAGCAGTTCGACAGGGGGCTGGAATGACGACACCTTC. Its translation is CASSSTGGWNDDTF.

Comment on this clonotype: As the CDR3 is not closed by the conserved phenylalanine or tryptophan, this likely results from a read error. The CDR3: CASRTGTTNEKLFL. CDR3 sequence (DNA): TGTGCCAGCAGAACAGGGACAACTAATGAAAAACTGTTTCTT. This chain links TRBV2 with TRBJ1-4; possibly TRBD1 for D (6 bases). Germline V CDR1 and CDR2: SNHLY, FYNNEI. The V gene lost 6 bases and the J gene lost 0 bases, with 8 bases spanning the gap. The CDR3 contains 14 residues.

This clonotype is medium-sized. This rearrangement joins TRBV6-5 to TRBJ1-2, with TRBD1 matching 8 bases. CDR1 is MNHEY, CDR2 SVGAGI, per germline. This CDR3 has 15 amino acids. The V segment lost 3 bases and the J segment 4 bases; nucleotides outside the gene matches: 7. This CDR3 reads CASSYSGQGLYGYTF. The CDR3 DNA follows: TGTGCCAGCAGTTATTCAGGACAGGGTCTCTATGGCTACACCTTC.

As to this clonotype: A read error is possible here, since a much larger clone lies one base away. The gene calls are TRBV12-2 and TRBJ2-7; the table's D gene call, TRBD2, was not cross checked with the DNA. TRBV12-2 is a recognized pseudogene. The CDR3 contains 14 residues. CDR3 DNA sequence: TGTGCAAGTCGCCGACTAACGGGGGCTTACGAGCAGTACTTC. Encoded protein: CASRRLTGAYEQYF.

This clonotype was seen many times. The chain uses TRBV12-2 and TRBJ1-5. TRBV12-2 is shown as a pseudogene. The CDR3 has 14 amino acids. The CDR3 DNA reads as TGTGCAAGTCGCTTTGATTGTCGGAATCAGCCCCAGCATTTT. Amino acid sequence: CASRFDCRNQPQHF.

On this clonotype itself: This sequence may be a read error, since a much larger clone differs from it by one base. CDR3 bases: TGCGCCAGCAGCGTGGCCGCCGCCAATGAGCAGTTCTTC. Translating it yields CASSVAAANEQFF. V gene TRBV5-1 combines with J gene TRBJ2-1, with D hard to call. Germline-derived CDR1 and CDR2 are SGHRS and YFSETQ. V dropped 4 bases and J dropped 6 bases, with 11 bases sitting between them. The CDR3 is made up of 13 amino acids.

As for this clonotype: The CDR3 end shows no conserved phenylalanine or tryptophan, and so a read error is likely. The chain is built from TRBV12-3 or TRBV12-4 and TRBJ2-1, with TRBD2 matching 8 bases. The CDR3 runs to 15 residues. V was pared by 6 bases and J by 6 bases, with 10 bases of the junction left unmatched. CDR3 nucleotide sequence: TGTGCCAGCAGGATTACTAGCGGTAGTATCAATGAGCAGTTCTCC. The encoded protein is CASRITSGSINEQFS.

By proportion, this clonotype is medium-sized. The chain combines TRBV20-1 with TRBJ1-6; D remains ambiguous. The V end was cut by 0 bases, the J end by 8 bases, with 14 bases between. The CDR3 length is 15 residues. Germline assignment: CDR1 DFQATT and CDR2 SNEGSKA (reference sequence). CDR3 in amino acids: CSARERFWGDSPLHF. The CDR3 DNA reads as TGCAGTGCTAGAGAACGCTTCTGGGGAGATTCACCCCTCCACTTT.

This chain uses TRBV6-2 or TRBV6-3 with TRBJ1-2, with D unresolved. The germline V gene has CDR1 MNHEY and CDR2 SVGEGT. This CDR3 is built from 11 residues. V gave up 5 bases and J gave up 2 bases, with 3 bases separating them. The CDR3 DNA is TGTGCCAGCAGTGAGAACTATGGCTACACCTTC. Its protein is CASSENYGYTF.

By share, this clonotype ranks as medium-sized. The CDR3 bases are TGCGCCAGCAGTAAGGATCGTCAGGGCTACACCTTC. Amino acids: CASSKDRQGYTF. The V call is TRBV5-1, the J call TRBJ1-2; D uncertain. This CDR3 has 12 residues. Germline assignment: CDR1 SGHRS and CDR2 YFSETQ. V was cut by 5 bases and J by 8 bases, with 13 bases left in between.

This clonotype is medium-sized (0.01 to 0.1%) within its sample. V usage is TRBV12-1 and J usage is TRBJ2-3; the table's D call TRBD2 went unverified against the DNA. TRBV12-1 is given as a pseudogene. This CDR3 is built from 12 residues. CDR3 in DNA: TGTGCCAGGGACTGTGGGAGAGATACGCAGTATTTT. Translation: CARDCGRDTQYF.

The sample holds many counts of this clonotype. The J gene is TRBJ2-1, the V gene TRBV20-1; the match to TRBD2 covers 8 bases. This CDR3 contains 12 residues. V lost 8 bases, J lost 5 bases, and 5 bases stayed unmatched. Per the germline V gene, CDR1 is DFQATT and CDR2 is SNEGSKA (reference sequence). The DNA for the CDR3 is TGCAGTTTAGCGGGATGGAACAATGAGCAGTTCTTC. This encodes CSLAGWNNEQFF.

About this clonotype: A much larger clone lies a single base off, so this may be a read error. This chain connects TRBV28 to TRBJ1-5, with D perhaps TRBD1 (5 bases). The CDR3 consists of 14 residues. Looked up from germline, CDR1 is MDHEN and CDR2 is SYDVKM. The CDR3 loop reads CASREDMGNRPQHF. The CDR3, as DNA: TGTGCCAGCAGAGAGGACATGGGGAATCGGCCCCAGCATTTT.

Of note for this clonotype: Compared with germline, one end of the junction differs, possibly owing to a read error. The V and J genes are TRBV7-9 and TRBJ1-5; D is undetermined. CDR3 length: 13 amino acids. The germline gives CDR1 SEHNR, CDR2 FQNEAQ (reference sequence). The CDR3 spells CASGLESNQPQHF. In nucleotides, the CDR3 is TGTGCCAGCGGCTTAGAGAGCAATCAGCCCCAGCATTTT.

In the case of this clonotype: A much larger clone is a single base away; this may be a read error. The chain has TRBV2 and TRBJ1-4; D remains ambiguous. CDR1 is SNHLY and CDR2 is FYNNEI in the germline V gene. This CDR3 spans 15 amino acids. CDR3 sequence: CASREGVTTNEKLSF. The CDR3 nucleotides read TGTGCCAGCAGGGAGGGTGTAACGACTAATGAAAAACTGTCTTTT.

This clonotype is medium-sized (0.01 to 0.1%). This rearrangement joins TRBV12-3 or TRBV12-4 to TRBJ1-5; tentatively, D is TRBD1 (5 bases). The V and J ends lost 6 bases and 2 bases respectively, with 14 bases between them. CDR3 size: 15 residues. CDR3 in amino acids: CASSPGLWGNQPQHF. In DNA, the CDR3 is TGTGCCAGCAGCCCGGGGCTTTGGGGCAATCAGCCCCAGCATTTT.

This clonotype has ten or more counts. The rearrangement links TRBV5-1 to TRBJ2-6, with no clear D. The CDR3 spans 15 residues. Trimming took off 0 bases at V and 0 bases at J, with 4 bases between the two ends. Germline V lookup: CDR1 SGHRS, CDR2 YFSETQ. The CDR3 spells CASSLELSGANVLTF. CDR3 coding DNA: TGCGCCAGCAGCTTGGAGCTCTCTGGGGCCAACGTCCTGACTTTC.

Judged by abundance, this clonotype is medium-sized. This chain connects TRBV9 to TRBJ2-1, with D possibly being TRBD1 (6 bases). V lost 7 bases and J 1 base, leaving 9 bases between the germline ends. Germline lookup yields CDR1 SGDLS and CDR2 YYNGEE. This CDR3 has 13 residues. The CDR3 bases are TGTGCCAGCGGACAGATGTCCTACAATGAGCAGTTCTTC. Amino acids: CASGQMSYNEQFF.

Within the sample, this clonotype is medium-sized. The V and J genes are TRBV7-9 and TRBJ2-7; tentatively, D is TRBD1 (5 bases). Germline CDR1 and CDR2: SEHNR and FQNEAQ (reference sequence). Trimming removed 2 bases at V and 3 bases at J, with 5 bases between. The CDR3 spans 12 residues. The CDR3, as DNA: TGTGCCAGCAGCTTACAGGGCTACGAGCAGTACTTC. Translation: CASSLQGYEQYF.

This clonotype is medium-sized in the sample. One end of the junction does not line up with germline, which may come from a read error. The chain employs TRBV6-2 or TRBV6-3 and TRBJ2-3; TRBD2 is a possible D gene (7 bases). The germline CDR1 and CDR2 sequences are MNHEY and SVGEGT. The CDR3 consists of 11 residues. For the CDR3, the DNA is TGTGCCAGCAGTTACCTGGGGGGGCAGGATTTT. It is translated as CASSYLGGQDF.

As concerns this clonotype: This clone may be a read error of a much larger clone one base away. V and J are TRBV28 and TRBJ1-6; D might be TRBD1 (6 bases). Germline assignment: CDR1 MDHEN and CDR2 SYDVKM. CDR3 length: 12 amino acids. V lost 6 bases to trimming and J lost 10 bases, with 10 bases between them. The CDR3 spells CASRDSKSPLHF. The CDR3 region has the DNA TGTGCCAGCAGGGACAGCAAATCACCCCTCCACTTT.

In this sample, this clonotype is medium-sized (0.01 to 0.1%). CDR3 loop: CASSLSVGAGNTIYF. CDR3 coding DNA: TGTGCCAGCAGTTTATCTGTGGGCGCTGGAAACACCATATATTTT. The chain uses TRBV27 and TRBJ1-3, with no clear D. V shed 0 bases and J shed 2 bases, with 8 bases lying between them. Looked up from germline, CDR1 is MNHEY and CDR2 is SMNVEV (reference sequence). The CDR3 extends over 15 amino acids.

This clonotype was observed a few times. A much larger clone sits a single nucleotide away, making a read error possible. V is TRBV5-5 and J is TRBJ2-7; D gene uncertain. This CDR3 has 13 residues. CDR1 SGHKS and CDR2 YYEKEE come from the germline V gene (reference sequence). CDR3 bases: TGTGCCAGCAGCTTTGGGATCGGCTACGGGCAGTACTTC. It specifies CASSFGIGYGQYF.

By proportion, this clonotype is medium-sized. This rearrangement joins TRBV4-2 to TRBJ1-6; maybe TRBD1 (6 bases). Germline CDR1 and CDR2: LGHNA and YNFKEQ. The CDR3 is 16 amino acids. The V end lost 2 bases, the J end lost 8 bases, and 16 bases lay between the germline ends. CDR3 nucleotide sequence: TGTGCCAGCAGCCAATATTTTGGACAGCGCGATTCACCCCTCCACTTT. This translates into CASSQYFGQRDSPLHF.

This clonotype is medium-sized (0.01 to 0.1%) in the sample. The rearrangement joins TRBV19 to TRBJ1-2; 10 nucleotides agree with TRBD1. The CDR3 consists of 14 residues. In germline, CDR1 is LNHDA, CDR2 SQIVND (reference sequence). V dropped 6 bases and J dropped 5; count of bases not matched to a gene: 6. CDR3 sequence reads: CASRPPGQGYGYTF. The CDR3 coding sequence is TGTGCCAGTAGACCCCCGGGACAGGGGTATGGCTACACCTTC. Based on the CDR3 plus reference TRBV19 and TRBJ1-2, the full variable domain is DGGITQSPKYLFRKEGQNVTLSCEQNLNHDAMYWYRQDPGQGLRLIYYSQIVNDFQKGDIAEGYSVSREKKESFPLTVTSAQKNPTAFYLCASRPPGQGYGYTFGSGTRLTVV.

This clonotype ranks as medium-sized. V gene TRBV28 combines with J gene TRBJ1-2; 8 positions agree with TRBD1. Per the germline V gene, CDR1 is MDHEN and CDR2 is SYDVKM. The V segment lost 3 bases and the J segment 4 bases; nucleotides outside the gene matches: 1. This CDR3 has 13 residues. DNA for the CDR3: TGTGCCAGCAGTTTTACAGGGGGCTATGGCTACACCTTC. Amino acid sequence: CASSFTGGYGYTF.